This T cell receptor beta chain was identified during a study of T cell repertoires in cytomegalovirus infection. Study-level findings and limits: The ex vivo response was dominated by HLA-C-restricted CMV-specific TCR beta clonotypes. Identification of carriers of CMV plus the relevant HLA was achieved through cumulative public TCR beta family frequency.

This clonotype was picked up one time. The antigen remains undetermined. A much larger clone lies a single base off, so this may be a read error. TCRdb itself ran the reads through MiXCR, one entry per CDR3 protein. In the table there are 360,000 or so distinct CDR3 sequences, about a third of which are singletons. Germline V gives CDR1 SGHTA, CDR2 FQGNSA. CDR3 length equals 16 residues. The specimen was cultured PBMCs, collected from culture after CMV antigen stimulation. This TCR derives from a human donor in good health (CMV status not recorded). Some clones in this sample may be carry-over from other donors' samples. This rearrangement joins TRBV7-2 to TRBJ1-2; D call uncertain. CDR3 sequence reads: CASSLDGRGNLYGDTF. The CDR3 bases are TGTGCCAGCAGCTTAGATGGGAGAGGGAACCTCTATGGCGACACCTTC.